These 25 T cell receptor beta chains came from one sample sequenced in a study of T-cell reconstitution after alpha-beta-depleted transplantation in children. Unique molecular identifiers were built into the TCRbeta library. TCRdb reprocessed the PCR reads via MiXCR and lists one record per CDR3 protein. Found here are roughly 300,000 distinct CDR3 sequences, almost 10% of them singletons; the top ten hold 9.5% to 13%. This specimen consisted of PBMCs from the stem cell graft donor, obtained from the stem cell graft. The receptors were sampled from a human donor who donated a stem cell graft to a child with SCID.

This clonotype was counted a few times. This sequence joins TRBV9 and TRBJ2-1, with D possibly being TRBD1 (5 bases). CDR3 length: 14 residues. Trimming took 4 bases from V and 4 from J, leaving 12 bases between them. Germline CDR1 and CDR2: SGDLS and YYNGEE. The CDR3 loop is CASSPRQTYNEQFF. The DNA of the CDR3 is TGTGCCAGCAGCCCCAGACAGACGTACAATGAGCAGTTCTTC.

In this sample, this clonotype turned up many times. The rearrangement joins TRBV12-3 or TRBV12-4 to TRBJ1-1; D unresolved. The CDR3 totals 15 residues. Trimming stripped 1 base from V and 0 bases from J, with 9 bases between. The CDR3 nucleotides read TGTGCCAGCAGTTTAGGGGGTCGGCTGAACACTGAAGCTTTCTTT. Its protein product is CASSLGGRLNTEAFF.

V and J are TRBV27 and TRBJ2-7; the D is unclear. V gave up 4 bases and J gave up 6 bases, with 13 bases separating them. The CDR3 consists of 13 residues. Germline assignment: CDR1 MNHEY and CDR2 SMNVEV (reference sequence). CDR3: CASSYNPMGEQYF. DNA of the CDR3: TGTGCCAGCAGTTATAATCCTATGGGCGAGCAGTACTTC.

This clonotype was seen only a few times. This chain links TRBV6-1 with TRBJ1-5; D unclear. Germline lookup yields CDR1 MNHNS and CDR2 SASEGT. Between the trimmed V and J ends, which lost 7 bases and 4 bases, there was a span of 8 bases. The CDR3 runs 12 residues. The CDR3 nucleotides read TGTGCCAGCAAGCAGTTGAATCAGCCCCAGCATTTT. Translated, it gives CASKQLNQPQHF.

This clonotype was detected many times. The gene calls are TRBV5-1 and TRBJ2-1, with D tentatively TRBD2 (5 bases). Trimming took off 1 base at V and 0 bases at J, with 32 bases between the two ends. The germline V gene encodes CDR1 SGHRS and CDR2 YFSETQ. This CDR3 spans 23 amino acids. CDR3 residues: CASSLFGVADDRRIPSSYNEQFF. CDR3 nucleotides: TGCGCCAGCAGCTTGTTTGGTGTTGCCGACGATAGGAGGATTCCGAGCTCCTACAATGAGCAGTTCTTC.

At least ten counts were recorded for this clonotype. The chain combines TRBV12-3 or TRBV12-4 with TRBJ2-1, with a possible D match to TRBD2 (6 bases). The length of the CDR3 is 15 residues. Trimming took off 7 bases at V and 2 bases at J, with 15 bases between the two ends. The CDR3 DNA is TGTGCCAGCAACCAGGGAGGTACGACCTACAATGAGCAGTTCTTC. Translation: CASNQGGTTYNEQFF.

The V and J genes are TRBV3-1 and TRBJ2-2; tentative D call: TRBD1 (5 bases). The CDR3 spans 14 residues. From germline, CDR1 is LGHDT and CDR2 YNNKEL (reference sequence). The ends were cut back, 5 bases at V and 3 bases at J, with 10 bases in the middle. CDR3 region: CASSRGPDTGELFF. CDR3 nucleotides: TGTGCCAGCAGCAGGGGCCCAGACACCGGGGAGCTGTTTTTT.

This clonotype was detected a few times. The V gene is TRBV7-3, the J gene TRBJ1-2; 9 bases line up with TRBD1. The junction had 8 bases not matched to a gene; V was cut back by 5 bases and J by 7 bases. Germline assignment: CDR1 SGHTA and CDR2 FQGTGA. CDR3 length: 14 residues. In DNA, the CDR3 is TGTGCCAGCAGCGCATCACAGGGGGCGTTTGGCTACACCTTC. As protein: CASSASQGAFGYTF. Complete variable domain (other parts from reference TRBV7-3 and TRBJ1-2): GAGVSQTPSNKVTEKGKYVELRCDPISGHTALYWYRQSLGQGPEFLIYFQGTGAADDSGLPNDRFFAVRPEGSVSTLKIQRTERGDSAVYLCASSASQGAFGYTFGSGTRLTVV.

J is TRBJ2-3 and V is TRBV20-1; 8 bases match TRBD2. Losses at the gene ends were 3 bases for V and 4 bases for J; bases not matched to a gene: 6. CDR3 length: 14 residues. The germline V gene has CDR1 DFQATT and CDR2 SNEGSKA (reference sequence). Here the CDR3 reads CSASPGGAADTQYF. The DNA of the CDR3 is TGCAGTGCTAGTCCCGGGGGGGCGGCAGATACGCAGTATTTT.

This clonotype was seen a handful of times. The CDR3 here is CASSTGSVATYEQYF. The CDR3 nucleotides read TGCGCCAGCAGCACGGGCTCAGTAGCGACCTACGAGCAGTACTTC. The V gene is TRBV5-1, the J gene TRBJ2-7; a weak D match, TRBD2 (5 bases). Between the trimmed V and J ends, which lost 4 bases and 2 bases, there was a span of 16 bases. Germline V gene data show CDR1 as SGHRS and CDR2 as YFSETQ. This CDR3 is built from 15 residues. The full variable domain, completed using reference TRBV5-1 and TRBJ2-7, is KAGVTQTPRYLIKTRGQQVTLSCSPISGHRSVSWYQQTPGQGLQFLFEYFSETQRNKGNFPGRFSGRQFSNSRSEMNVSTLELGDSALYLCASSTGSVATYEQYFGPGTRLTVT.

The V gene is TRBV12-3 or TRBV12-4, the J gene TRBJ2-7; D uncertain. V lost 4 bases, J lost 0 bases, and 10 bases lay in between. This CDR3 comprises 14 residues. The CDR3 DNA follows: TGTGCCAGCAGTTGGAACAGAAACTCCTACGAGCAGTACTTC. Translated: CASSWNRNSYEQYF.

The V and J genes are TRBV12-3 or TRBV12-4 and TRBJ2-3; 15 nucleotides line up with TRBD2. The CDR3 has 15 residues. V was clipped by 6 bases and J by 5 bases; unmatched bases: 3. The CDR3 sequence is CASSRTSGGVDTQYF. The CDR3 DNA sequence: TGTGCCAGCAGCAGGACTAGCGGGGGGGTAGATACGCAGTATTTT.

The gene calls are TRBV14 and TRBJ2-7; D is perhaps TRBD2 (5 bases). Between the trimmed V and J ends, which lost 1 base and 6 bases, there was a span of 10 bases. The length of the CDR3 is 13 residues. Looked up from germline, CDR1 is SGHDN and CDR2 is FVKESK. The CDR3 reads CASSQGTFTEQYF. Written as DNA, the CDR3 is TGTGCCAGCAGCCAAGGGACTTTTACCGAGCAGTACTTC.

This clonotype has just a few counts. The rearrangement joins TRBV7-9 to TRBJ2-1, with 9 positions matching TRBD2. Germline V gene sequence: CDR1 SEHNR, CDR2 FQNEAQ (reference sequence). Losses at the gene ends were 8 bases for V and 6 bases for J; bases not matched to a gene: 11. The CDR3 sequence is 15 residues long. The CDR3 here is CASSGLAGPGNEQFF. The CDR3, as DNA: TGTGCCAGCTCGGGCCTAGCGGGACCGGGCAATGAGCAGTTCTTC.

The rearrangement uses TRBV7-9 and TRBJ2-1; D ambiguous. Trimming took 4 bases from V and 8 from J, leaving 9 bases between them. Germline V gene sequence: CDR1 SEHNR, CDR2 FQNEAQ (reference sequence). The CDR3 has 12 amino acids. CDR3 coding DNA: TGTGCCAGCAGCTACCCGGTGGATGAGCAGTTCTTC. Its translation is CASSYPVDEQFF.

The sample holds a few counts of this clonotype. The chain is built from TRBV5-1 and TRBJ2-3; D not certain. The V end lost 4 bases, the J end lost 2 bases, and 8 bases lay between the germline ends. Germline assignment: CDR1 SGHRS and CDR2 YFSETQ. This CDR3 contains 13 residues. The CDR3 nucleotides read TGCGCCAGCAGCCCGAACCCCACAGATACGCAGTATTTT. It encodes CASSPNPTDTQYF.

The genes are TRBV7-6 and TRBJ2-3; 12 bases match TRBD2. The CDR3 spans 16 residues. In germline, CDR1 is SGHVS, CDR2 FNYEAQ. V shed 5 bases and J 3 bases; nucleotides not matched to a gene: 6. CDR3 DNA sequence: TGTGCCAGCAGCCAGCTAGCGGGGGGGCTTACAGATACGCAGTATTTT. As protein: CASSQLAGGLTDTQYF.

This chain links TRBV29-1 with TRBJ1-2; 7 bases match TRBD1. CDR1 is SQVTM and CDR2 is ANQGSEA in the germline V gene. The CDR3 loop spans 13 amino acids. The trim removed 2 bases at V and 4 bases at J, leaving 4 bases unmatched. In DNA form, the CDR3 reads TGCAGCGTTGAATCGGCAGGGGGCTATGGCTACACCTTC. As protein: CSVESAGGYGYTF.

Details on this clonotype: A junction boundary mismatches the germline segment, possibly from a read error. The rearrangement links TRBV7-7 to TRBJ2-5; 11 bases are a match to TRBD1. The CDR3 contains 15 residues. Germline values: CDR1 SSHAT, CDR2 FNYEAQ (reference sequence). CDR3 protein: CASSLGQGADWAQYF. CDR3 in DNA: TGTGCTAGCAGCTTAGGACAGGGGGCGGATTGGGCCCAGTACTTC. Drawing the rest from reference TRBV7-7 and TRBJ2-5, the complete variable domain is GAGVSQSPRYKVTKRGQDVTLRCDPISSHATLYWYQQALGQGPEFLTYFNYEAQPDKSGLPSDRFSAERPEGSISTLTIQRTEQRDSAMYRCASSLGQGADWAQYFGPGTRLLVL.

This chain joins TRBV7-8 and TRBJ2-2; unclear D gene. Germline lookup yields CDR1 SGHVS and CDR2 FQNEAQ. V was shortened by 1 base and J by 3 bases, with 12 bases between the two germline ends. The CDR3 is made up of 16 amino acids. Here the CDR3 DNA reads TGTGCCAGCAGCTTAGACCAGAGATCGGACACCGGGGAGCTGTTTTTT. Amino acids: CASSLDQRSDTGELFF.

Only a few counts were recorded for this clonotype. This sequence joins TRBV5-1 and TRBJ2-7, with a weak D call TRBD2 (5 bases). Germline V gene data show CDR1 as SGHRS and CDR2 as YFSETQ. The germline V and J ends were trimmed by 1 base and 6 bases, with 20 bases remaining between them. The CDR3 is made up of 16 amino acids. The CDR3 reads CASSLTPAGAGREQYF. The CDR3, as DNA: TGCGCCAGCAGCTTGACACCGGCGGGTGCGGGTCGCGAGCAGTACTTC.

Comments on this clonotype: This could be a read error, since a much larger clone is one nucleotide away. The rearrangement joins TRBV7-6 to TRBJ2-7; a possible D gene is TRBD2 (5 bases). This CDR3 contains 14 residues. Germline assignment: CDR1 SGHVS and CDR2 FNYEAQ. The CDR3 DNA reads as TGTGCCAGCAGCTTAGCTCCGACGGGGTACGAGCTGTACTTC. This sequence encodes CASSLAPTGYELYF.

The chain uses TRBV20-1 and TRBJ2-3, with 8 positions matching TRBD2. Trimming cost V 4 bases and J 6 bases; bases outside gene matches: 15. The CDR3 sequence is 16 residues long. Germline assignment: CDR1 DFQATT and CDR2 SNEGSKA (reference sequence). The CDR3 DNA sequence: TGCAGTGCTACCGTTCCGGCTAGCGGGTACCGGGATACGCAGTATTTT. It is translated as CSATVPASGYRDTQYF.

This clonotype occurred many times. The chain links TRBV19 to TRBJ1-5; 7 bases are shared with TRBD1. The CDR3 consists of 13 residues. Germline values: CDR1 LNHDA, CDR2 SQIVND (reference sequence). Trimming took 2 bases from V and 7 from J; bases not matched to a gene: 2. The CDR3 spells CASSIQGEQPQHF. CDR3 in DNA: TGTGCCAGTAGTATACAGGGGGAACAGCCCCAGCATTTT.

This clonotype was observed a few times. J is TRBJ2-7 and V is TRBV2, with a tentative D call TRBD1 (6 bases). The CDR3 runs to 12 residues. Per germline, CDR1 SNHLY and CDR2 FYNNEI. V was cut by 4 bases and J by 4 bases, with 8 bases left in between. CDR3 loop: CASSAQGYEQYF. The DNA for the CDR3 is TGTGCCAGCAGTGCCCAGGGGTACGAGCAGTACTTC. The whole variable domain, filled in from reference TRBV2 and TRBJ2-7, reads EPEVTQTPSHQVTQMGQEVILRCVPISNHLYFYWYRQILGQKVEFLVSFYNNEISEKSEIFDDQFSVERPDGSNFTLKIRSTKLEDSAMYFCASSAQGYEQYFGPGTRLTVT.